A single sample gave rise to the 30 T cell receptor beta chains below, sequenced in a study of shared clonotypes between healthy human individuals. CD8 cells classed as naive were CD45RO-negative and positively selected for CCR7, excluding terminally differentiated effector memory CD45RA+ cells. Libraries were prepared by immunoSEQ multiplex PCR; TCRdb keeps only in-frame clonotypes and omits some of them. Seen here are roughly 2.1 million clones, approximately 94% observed once, and the top ten hold roughly 1.7%. The sample taken for sequencing was naive CD8+ T cells from PBMCs. All receptors come from a man in his late teens or twenties in good health. Some clones in this sample may be carry-over from other donors' samples.

In this sample, this clone turned up a few times. The rearrangement joins TRBV11-2 to TRBJ1-2, with D hard to call. Germline lookup yields CDR1 SGHAT and CDR2 FQNNGV. Deletions cut 4 bases from V and 8 bases from J, with 5 bases between. The CDR3 is 10 amino acids. The CDR3 region has the DNA TGTGCCAGCAGCTCCAGGGGCTACACCTTC. Translation: CASSSRGYTF.

The chain has TRBV9 and TRBJ1-3; D is ambiguous. With 0 bases removed from V and 0 bases from J, the gap between germline ends came to 10 bases. CDR1 and CDR2 from the germline V gene are SGDLS and YYNGEE. The CDR3 covers 16 residues. This chain's CDR3 is CASSVEWRSSGNTIYF. The CDR3, as DNA: TGTGCCAGCAGCGTAGAATGGCGGAGCTCTGGAAACACCATATATTTT.

The V call is TRBV28, the J call TRBJ2-3; 7 bases agree with TRBD2. The V segment lost 2 bases and the J segment 5 bases; nucleotides outside the gene matches: 13. Per the germline V gene, CDR1 is MDHEN and CDR2 is SYDVKM. The CDR3 totals 17 residues. The CDR3 DNA follows: TGTGCCAGCAGTTTAGCCCCCCGAGGGGAGGGCAGAGATACGCAGTATTTT. As protein: CASSLAPRGEGRDTQYF.

V and J are TRBV6-5 and TRBJ2-7; D uncertain. Germline CDR1 MNHEY, CDR2 SVGAGI. V lost 1 base and J 4 bases, leaving 11 bases between the germline ends. The CDR3 loop spans 14 amino acids. The CDR3 reads CASSYYGTEYEQYF. The CDR3 DNA reads TGTGCCAGCAGTTACTATGGCACGGAATACGAGCAGTACTTC.

The J gene is TRBJ1-3, the V gene TRBV30; D not resolved. Deletions cut 2 bases from V and 0 bases from J, with 20 bases between. The CDR3 runs 18 residues. CDR1 is GTSNPN and CDR2 is SVGIG in the germline V gene (reference sequence). Here the CDR3 DNA reads TGTGCCTGGAGTTTTACAGCTACCCTCTTCAGCTCTGGAAACACCATATATTTT. This translates into CAWSFTATLFSSGNTIYF.

The chain has TRBV13 and TRBJ2-1, with TRBD2 identical over 7 bases. The length of the CDR3 is 15 residues. Unmatched junction bases numbered 8, after V lost 4 bases and J lost 5 bases. CDR1 is PRHDT, CDR2 FYEKMQ, per germline (reference sequence). This chain's CDR3 is CASSSPLARHNEQFF. The CDR3 nucleotides are TGTGCCAGCAGCTCTCCACTAGCGCGCCACAATGAGCAGTTCTTC.

The chain is built from TRBV16 and TRBJ1-1; possibly TRBD1 for D (5 bases). Trimming pared 5 bases from V and 9 bases from J, leaving 13 bases between. Germline V gives CDR1 KGHSY, CDR2 FQNENV. This CDR3 has 12 amino acids. The CDR3 loop is CASSFIRGQAFF. Written as DNA, the CDR3 is TGTGCCAGCAGCTTTATACGGGGCCAAGCTTTCTTT.

The chain carries TRBV27 and TRBJ2-5; D is uncertain. Trimming shortened V by 3 bases and J by 0 bases, and 17 bases separated the two germline ends. CDR3 length equals 17 residues. The germline V gene encodes CDR1 MNHEY and CDR2 SMNVEV (reference sequence). The DNA for the CDR3 is TGTGCCAGCAGTTTCCCCTCCGCCAGGAACAACCAAGAGACCCAGTACTTC. It is translated as CASSFPSARNNQETQYF.

Points on this clone: The identical CDR3 is also encoded by other nucleotide sequences in the sample. The chain's CDR3 is CASSQVNSNYGYTF. The CDR3 nucleotides are TGCGCCAGCAGCCAAGTCAATTCTAACTATGGCTACACCTTC. This rearrangement joins TRBV4-1 to TRBJ1-2; the D is unclear. CDR1 and CDR2 from the germline V gene are MGHRA and YSYEKL. With 1 base removed from V and 0 bases from J, the gap between germline ends came to 6 bases. The CDR3 has 14 amino acids.

The V call is TRBV6-1, the J call TRBJ1-1; D remains ambiguous. This CDR3 spans 14 amino acids. The V and J ends lost 7 bases and 2 bases respectively, with 14 bases between them. Per the germline V gene, CDR1 is MNHNS and CDR2 is SASEGT. The chain's CDR3 is CASIMDFTNTEAFF. The CDR3 nucleotides are TGTGCCAGCATAATGGATTTTACCAACACTGAAGCTTTCTTT.

The chain carries TRBV7-9 and TRBJ2-1; D remains ambiguous. CDR1 is SEHNR, CDR2 FQNEAQ, per germline (reference sequence). The ends were cut back, 5 bases at V and 0 bases at J, with 11 bases in the middle. The CDR3 sequence is 15 residues long. The CDR3 nucleotides are TGTGCCAGCAGCGGTGGACGGAGCTCCTACAATGAGCAGTTCTTC. Encoded protein: CASSGGRSSYNEQFF.

This chain connects TRBV9 to TRBJ2-1, with unresolved D. V was trimmed by 4 bases and J by 3 bases, leaving 5 bases between them. This CDR3 comprises 12 residues. The germline CDR1 and CDR2 sequences are SGDLS and YYNGEE. CDR3 loop: CASSQNYNEQFF. CDR3 coding DNA: TGTGCCAGCAGCCAAAACTACAATGAGCAGTTCTTC.

In nucleotides, the CDR3 is TGTGCCAGCACCGACCTTCCGGGACAGCAAGAGACCCAGTACTTC. It yields the protein CASTDLPGQQETQYF. The J gene is TRBJ2-5, the V gene TRBV27, with 7 bases that match TRBD1. Losses at the gene ends were 7 bases for V and 2 bases for J; bases not matched to a gene: 10. The CDR3 totals 15 residues. Germline CDR1 and CDR2: MNHEY and SMNVEV (reference sequence).

The CDR3, as DNA: TGTGCCAGCAGCCCCGACGGGGAAAAACTGTTTTTT. It encodes CASSPDGEKLFF. The rearrangement joins TRBV7-9 to TRBJ1-4, with no clear D. This CDR3 has 12 amino acids. The V end was cut by 5 bases, the J end by 8 bases, with 9 bases between. The V gene's germline CDR1 is SEHNR and CDR2 FQNEAQ (reference sequence). Together with reference TRBV7-9 and TRBJ1-4, the CDR3 gives the full variable domain: DTGVSQNPRHKITKRGQNVTFRCDPISEHNRLYWYRQTLGQGPEFLTYFQNEAQLEKSRLLSDRFSAERPKGSFSTLEIQRTEQGDSAMYLCASSPDGEKLFFGSGTQLSVL.

The V gene is TRBV7-3, the J gene TRBJ2-1; 9 bases are a match to TRBD2. V trimming: 5 bases; J trimming: 6 bases; junction bases outside the gene matches: 8. The CDR3 is 15 residues long. The germline gives CDR1 SGHTA, CDR2 FQGTGA. The CDR3 nucleotides read TGTGCCAGCAGCCTTCCAAGCGGGAGGAGCAATGAGCAGTTCTTC. It is translated as CASSLPSGRSNEQFF.

The rearrangement uses TRBV6-5 and TRBJ2-7, with D hard to call. CDR3 size: 14 residues. Trimming took 4 bases from V and 6 from J, leaving 16 bases between them. Looked up from germline, CDR1 is MNHEY and CDR2 is SVGAGI. The CDR3 protein is CASSSPHANSEQYF. CDR3 in DNA: TGTGCCAGCAGTTCACCTCATGCGAACTCCGAGCAGTACTTC.

On this clone itself: The sample contains more than one DNA sequence encoding this CDR3. The V gene is TRBV27, the J gene TRBJ2-3; D gene unclear. Trimming took 0 bases from V and 4 from J, leaving 2 bases between them. CDR3 length equals 12 residues. Germline CDR1 reads MNHEY; CDR2 reads SMNVEV (reference sequence). Written as DNA, the CDR3 is TGTGCCAGCAGTTTATCACCAGATACGCAGTATTTT. It translates to CASSLSPDTQYF.

The chain uses TRBV27 and TRBJ2-4; the match to TRBD2 covers 10 bases. V lost 5 bases to trimming and J lost 0 bases; unmatched junction nucleotides: 4. This CDR3 contains 16 residues. Germline assignment: CDR1 MNHEY and CDR2 SMNVEV (reference sequence). This CDR3 is CASSRTSGLAKNIQYF. CDR3 sequence (DNA): TGTGCCAGCAGTCGGACTAGCGGACTAGCCAAAAACATTCAGTACTTC.

V is TRBV29-1 and J is TRBJ2-3; TRBD1 matches at 9 bases. The CDR3 is 13 amino acids. The junction had 4 bases not matched to a gene; V was cut back by 6 bases and J by 3 bases. The V gene's germline CDR1 is SQVTM and CDR2 ANQGSEA. The CDR3 nucleotides read TGCAGCGTGAGGGACAGGGAAACAGATACGCAGTATTTT. This codes for CSVRDRETDTQYF.

This clone appeared once. The chain joins TRBV29-1 to TRBJ2-1, with D possibly being TRBD1 (6 bases). The ends were cut back, 7 bases at V and 10 bases at J, with 17 bases in the middle. The CDR3 is made up of 12 amino acids. Germline V gene data show CDR1 as SQVTM and CDR2 as ANQGSEA. The CDR3 loop reads CSARPTGWEQFF. The CDR3 region has the DNA TGCAGCGCCCGTCCCACAGGGTGGGAGCAGTTCTTC.

The chain has TRBV19 and TRBJ1-4; perhaps TRBD1 as D (5 bases). CDR1 LNHDA and CDR2 SQIVND come from the germline V gene (reference sequence). The germline V and J ends were trimmed by 5 bases and 5 bases, with 15 bases remaining between them. The CDR3 runs 15 residues. This CDR3 reads CASSPRGIGNEKLFF. CDR3 nucleotides: TGTGCCAGTAGTCCCCGGGGCATCGGGAATGAAAAACTGTTTTTT.

The chain carries TRBV28 and TRBJ2-1, with D perhaps matching TRBD2 (6 bases). The CDR3 has 13 residues. Looked up from germline, CDR1 is MDHEN and CDR2 is SYDVKM. The germline V and J ends were trimmed by 3 bases and 7 bases, with 10 bases remaining between them. The CDR3 nucleotides are TGTGCCAGCAGTTTTGGCCGGGGGAATGAGCAGTTCTTC. The encoded protein is CASSFGRGNEQFF.

V and J are TRBV4-1 and TRBJ2-1; D remains ambiguous. The CDR3 has 14 amino acids. Germline V gives CDR1 MGHRA, CDR2 YSYEKL. Trimming took 0 bases from V and 9 from J, leaving 12 bases between them. The CDR3 is CASSQDPGLAEQFF. CDR3 DNA: TGCGCCAGCAGCCAAGATCCGGGTTTGGCTGAGCAGTTCTTC.

The chain carries TRBV5-1 and TRBJ2-7; D might be TRBD1 (5 bases). Trimming removed 0 bases at V and 0 bases at J, with 13 bases between. Germline-derived CDR1 and CDR2 are SGHRS and YFSETQ. The CDR3 loop spans 16 amino acids. The CDR3 sequence is CASSLASTGLSYEQYF. CDR3 DNA sequence: TGCGCCAGCAGCTTGGCCTCTACAGGCCTCTCCTACGAGCAGTACTTC.

The V gene is TRBV7-8, the J gene TRBJ2-3; D may be TRBD2 (6 bases). The germline V gene has CDR1 SGHVS and CDR2 FQNEAQ. Trimming shortened V by 4 bases and J by 3 bases, and 20 bases separated the two germline ends. The length of the CDR3 is 17 residues. The CDR3 reads CASSSDGGLRSTDTQYF. DNA for the CDR3: TGTGCCAGCAGCTCTGATGGGGGGTTAAGATCGACAGATACGCAGTATTTT.

The V and J genes are TRBV29-1 and TRBJ1-1; the D is unclear. This CDR3 region has 10 residues. Germline CDR1 SQVTM, CDR2 ANQGSEA. V shed 4 bases and J shed 3 bases, with 3 bases lying between them. CDR3 DNA sequence: TGCAGCGTTGTAGACACTGAAGCTTTCTTT. Amino acids: CSVVDTEAFF.

V and J are TRBV6-1 and TRBJ1-1; D not certain. Trimming pared 4 bases from V and 4 bases from J, leaving 25 bases between. Germline CDR1 and CDR2: MNHNS and SASEGT. This CDR3 has 18 amino acids. The chain's CDR3 is CASSVLGFPDGVTTEAFF. The CDR3 region has the DNA TGTGCCAGCAGTGTTTTGGGTTTCCCGGACGGGGTGACCACTGAAGCTTTCTTT.

V and J are TRBV7-6 and TRBJ2-7, with TRBD1 matching 7 bases. V was clipped by 4 bases and J by 4 bases; unmatched bases: 7. The CDR3 totals 14 residues. CDR1 SGHVS and CDR2 FNYEAQ come from the germline V gene. CDR3 coding DNA: TGTGCCAGCAGCTCTCGGGACAGATTGTACGAGCAGTACTTC. Residues: CASSSRDRLYEQYF.

The V gene is TRBV19, the J gene TRBJ2-2, with TRBD2 matching over 10 bases. Germline V gene lookup returns CDR1 LNHDA and CDR2 SQIVND (reference sequence). V was pared by 6 bases and J by 0 bases, with 4 bases of the junction left unmatched. This CDR3 region has 16 residues. The CDR3 region is CASSPGLATNTGELFF. In nucleotides, the CDR3 is TGTGCCAGTAGCCCGGGACTAGCGACGAACACCGGGGAGCTGTTTTTT.

This clone appeared a single time. The V and J genes are TRBV28 and TRBJ2-1; 9 bases fit TRBD2. Germline assignment: CDR1 MDHEN and CDR2 SYDVKM. V was pared by 2 bases and J by 8 bases, with 4 bases of the junction left unmatched. The CDR3 sequence is 14 residues long. CDR3 sequence reads: CASSLGGRGHEQFF. In nucleotides, the CDR3 is TGTGCCAGCAGTTTAGGCGGGAGGGGGCATGAGCAGTTCTTC.